This entry describes one TCR beta chain. Its antigen remains unidentified. No base-level quality is on record; no much larger clone is a single base apart. The library was built by means of the immunoSEQ multiplex PCR assay. The clones in this table, taken by TCRdb from immuneACCESS, are in-frame only. Not every clone is retained; where verified, under half of the shortfall comes from an unresolved V gene, and the cause of the rest is unknown. The sample table contains about 76,000 clones; only one count was recorded for 70% to 90% of them. The top ten constitute 4.8% of the sample. Germline trimming: 3 bases from V, 5 bases from J; junction bases outside gene matches: 10. The CDR3 spans 15 residues, from the cysteine through the phenylalanine. Solely the CDR3 DNA is kept, with 45 bases framed from the first base. CDR1 and CDR2, looked up from the germline V gene (reference sequence), are GTSNPN and SVGIG.

This entry is derived from a study of technical replicates of blood from a handful of donors (dated by TCRdb to between 2016 and 2019). Source material: PBMCs. The rearrangement combines TRBV30 with TRBJ2-5, with 9 central nucleotides matching TRBD2. The source is a human donor in good health. Some clones in this sample may be carry-over from other donors' samples. The nucleotide sequence reads as follows: TGTGCCTGGAGCTCCCTGGGACTAGCATCTGAGACCCAGTACTTC. Its translation reads: CAWSSLGLASETQYF.